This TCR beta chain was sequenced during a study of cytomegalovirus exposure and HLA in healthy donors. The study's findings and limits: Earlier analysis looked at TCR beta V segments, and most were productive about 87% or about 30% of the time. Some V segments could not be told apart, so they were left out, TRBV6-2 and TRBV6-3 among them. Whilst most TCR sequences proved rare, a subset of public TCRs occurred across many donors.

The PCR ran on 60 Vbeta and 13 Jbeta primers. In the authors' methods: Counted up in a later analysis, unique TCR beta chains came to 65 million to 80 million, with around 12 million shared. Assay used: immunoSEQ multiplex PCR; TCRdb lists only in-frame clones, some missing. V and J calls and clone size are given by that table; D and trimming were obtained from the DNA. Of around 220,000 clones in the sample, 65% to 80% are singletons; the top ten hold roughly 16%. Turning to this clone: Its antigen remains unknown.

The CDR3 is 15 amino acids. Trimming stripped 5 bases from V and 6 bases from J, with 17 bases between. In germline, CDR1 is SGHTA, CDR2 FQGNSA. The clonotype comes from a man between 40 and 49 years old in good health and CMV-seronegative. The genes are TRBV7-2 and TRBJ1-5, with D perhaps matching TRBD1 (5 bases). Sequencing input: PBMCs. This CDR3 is CASSLPGQGGQPQHF. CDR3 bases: TGTGCCAGCAGCCTACCGGGGCAGGGAGGTCAGCCCCAGCATTTT.